This T cell receptor beta chain emerged from a study of T cells after yellow fever vaccination. By 5'RACE template switching, TCR cDNA was produced, with a universal primer site and UMIs added in the process. TCRdb redid the calling of the 5' RACE reads with MiXCR, one entry per CDR3 protein. Of approximately 120,000 distinct CDR3 sequences listed, roughly 6.7% are singletons. Many counts were recorded for this clonotype. Its antigen is still unknown. Regarding the study as a whole: Post-booster repertoires contained most primary-vaccination clones again (96% CD4, over 70% CD8). Any FACS-sorted repertoire could hold abundant clonotypes that contaminate it from the bulk population.

The length of the CDR3 is 14 residues. Trimming stripped 6 bases from V and 2 bases from J, with 14 bases between. From germline, CDR1 is LNHDA and CDR2 SQIVND (reference sequence). The chain links TRBV19 to TRBJ2-7; D gene unclear. This clonotype was sampled from a man aged 18 to 29 who received the YFV17D yellow fever vaccine. The input for sequencing was CD4+ T cells sorted from PBMCs, taken 10 to 11 days after the first yellow fever vaccination. CDR3 region: CASRRTSAAYEQYF. The CDR3 bases are TGTGCCAGTAGAAGGACGTCTGCAGCCTACGAGCAGTACTTC.